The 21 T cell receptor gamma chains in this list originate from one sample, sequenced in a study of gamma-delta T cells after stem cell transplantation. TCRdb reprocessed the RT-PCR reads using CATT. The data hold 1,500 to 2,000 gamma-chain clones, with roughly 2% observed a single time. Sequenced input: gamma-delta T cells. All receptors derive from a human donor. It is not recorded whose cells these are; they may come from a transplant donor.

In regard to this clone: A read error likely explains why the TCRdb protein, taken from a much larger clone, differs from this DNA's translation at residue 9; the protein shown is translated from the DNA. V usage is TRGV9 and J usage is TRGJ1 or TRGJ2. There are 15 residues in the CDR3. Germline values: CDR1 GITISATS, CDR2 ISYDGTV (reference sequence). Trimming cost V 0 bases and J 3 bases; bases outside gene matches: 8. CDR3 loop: CALWEVQSSYYKKLF. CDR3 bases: TGTGCCTTGTGGGAGGTGCAATCGAGTTATTATAAGAAACTCTTT.

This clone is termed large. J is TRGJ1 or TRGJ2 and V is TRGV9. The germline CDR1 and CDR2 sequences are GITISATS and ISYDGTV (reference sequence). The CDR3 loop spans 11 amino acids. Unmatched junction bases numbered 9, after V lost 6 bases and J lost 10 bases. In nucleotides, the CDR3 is TGTGCCTTGTGGACTGCGATCAAGAAACTCTTT. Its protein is CALWTAIKKLF.

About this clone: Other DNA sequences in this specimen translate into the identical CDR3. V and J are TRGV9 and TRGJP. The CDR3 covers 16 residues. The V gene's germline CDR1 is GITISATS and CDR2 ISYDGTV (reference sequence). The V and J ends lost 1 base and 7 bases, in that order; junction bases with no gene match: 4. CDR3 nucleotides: TGTGCCTTGTGGGAGGTTAGTGAGTTGGGCAAAAAAATCAAGGTATTT. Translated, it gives CALWEVSELGKKIKVF.

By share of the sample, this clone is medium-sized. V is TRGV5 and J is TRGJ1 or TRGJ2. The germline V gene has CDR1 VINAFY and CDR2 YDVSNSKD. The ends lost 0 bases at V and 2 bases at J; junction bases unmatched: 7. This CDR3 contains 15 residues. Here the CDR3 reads CATWDRRWDYYKKLF. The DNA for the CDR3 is TGTGCCACCTGGGACAGGCGGTGGGATTATTATAAGAAACTCTTT.

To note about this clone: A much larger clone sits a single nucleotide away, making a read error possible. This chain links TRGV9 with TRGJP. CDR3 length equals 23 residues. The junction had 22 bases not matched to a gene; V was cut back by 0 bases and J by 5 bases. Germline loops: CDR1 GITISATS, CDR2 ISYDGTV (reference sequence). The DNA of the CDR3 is TGTGCCTTGTGGGAGGTGCATGGCCTCCGTGGACGTGGAGAAGAGTTGGGCAAAAAAATCAAGGTATTT. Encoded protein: CALWEVHGLRGRGEELGKKIKVF.

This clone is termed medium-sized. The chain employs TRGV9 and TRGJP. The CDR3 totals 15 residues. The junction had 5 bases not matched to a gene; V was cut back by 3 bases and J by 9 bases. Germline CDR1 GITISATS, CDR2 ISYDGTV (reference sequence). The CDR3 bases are TGTGCCTTGTGGGAGACTCGGTTGGGCAAAAAAATCAAGGTATTT. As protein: CALWETRLGKKIKVF.

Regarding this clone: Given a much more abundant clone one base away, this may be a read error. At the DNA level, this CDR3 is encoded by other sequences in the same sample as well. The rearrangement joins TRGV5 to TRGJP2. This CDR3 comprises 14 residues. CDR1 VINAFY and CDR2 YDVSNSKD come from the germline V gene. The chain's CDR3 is CATWDDSSDWIKTF. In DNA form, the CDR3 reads TGTGCCACCTGGGACGATAGTAGCGATTGGATCAAGACGTTT.

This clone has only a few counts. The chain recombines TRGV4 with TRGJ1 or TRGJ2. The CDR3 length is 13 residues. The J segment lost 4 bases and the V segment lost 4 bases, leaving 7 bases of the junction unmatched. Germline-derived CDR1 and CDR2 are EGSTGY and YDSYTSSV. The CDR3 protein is CATWDRGYYKKLF. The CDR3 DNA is TGTGCCACCTGGGACAGGGGATATTATAAGAAACTCTTT.

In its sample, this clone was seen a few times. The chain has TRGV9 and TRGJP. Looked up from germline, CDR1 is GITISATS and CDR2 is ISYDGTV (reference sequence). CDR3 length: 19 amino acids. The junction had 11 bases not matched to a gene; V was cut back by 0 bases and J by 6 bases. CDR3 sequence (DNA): TGTGCCTTGTGGGAGGTGAAAGGAGATACAGAGTTGGGCAAAAAAATCAAGGTATTT. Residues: CALWEVKGDTELGKKIKVF.

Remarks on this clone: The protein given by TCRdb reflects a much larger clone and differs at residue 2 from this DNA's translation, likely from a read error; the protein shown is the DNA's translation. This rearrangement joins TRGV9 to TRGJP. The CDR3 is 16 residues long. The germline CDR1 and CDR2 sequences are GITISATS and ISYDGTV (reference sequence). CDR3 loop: CTLWEVGELGKKIKVF. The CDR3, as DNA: TGTACCTTGTGGGAGGTGGGGGAGTTGGGCAAAAAAATCAAGGTATTT.

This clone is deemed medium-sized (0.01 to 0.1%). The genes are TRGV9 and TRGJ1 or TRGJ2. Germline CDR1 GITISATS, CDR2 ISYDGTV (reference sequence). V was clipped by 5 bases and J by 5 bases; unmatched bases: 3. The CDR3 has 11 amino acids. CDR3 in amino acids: CALWADYKKLF. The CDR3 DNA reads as TGTGCCTTGTGGGCGGATTATAAGAAACTCTTT.

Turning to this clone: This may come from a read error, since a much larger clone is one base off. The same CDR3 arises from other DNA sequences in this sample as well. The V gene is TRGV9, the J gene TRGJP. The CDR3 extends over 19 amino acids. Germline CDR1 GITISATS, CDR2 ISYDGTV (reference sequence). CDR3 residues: CALWEVRVPRELGKKIKVF. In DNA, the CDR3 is TGTGCCCTGTGGGAGGTGAGGGTCCCACGCGAGTTGGGCAAAAAAATCAAGGTATTT.

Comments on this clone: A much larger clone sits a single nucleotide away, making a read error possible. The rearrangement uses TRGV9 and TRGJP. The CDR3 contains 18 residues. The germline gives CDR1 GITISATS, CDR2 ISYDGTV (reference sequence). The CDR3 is CASWEAALFELGKKIKVF. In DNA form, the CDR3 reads TGTGCCTCGTGGGAGGCCGCACTTTTCGAGTTGGGCAAAAAAATCAAGGTATTT.

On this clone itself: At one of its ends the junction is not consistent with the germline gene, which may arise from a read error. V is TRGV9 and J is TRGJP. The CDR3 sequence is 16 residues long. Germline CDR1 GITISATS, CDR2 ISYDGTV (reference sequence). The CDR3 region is CALWEIQELDKKIKVF. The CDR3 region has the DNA TGTGCCTTGTGGGAGATTCAAGAGTTGGACAAAAAAATCAAGGTATTT.

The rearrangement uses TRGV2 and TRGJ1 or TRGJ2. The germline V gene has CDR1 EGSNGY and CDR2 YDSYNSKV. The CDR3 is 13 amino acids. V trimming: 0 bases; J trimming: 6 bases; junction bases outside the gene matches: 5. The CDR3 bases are TGTGCCACCTGGGACGGGCTCTTTTATAAGAAACTCTTT. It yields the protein CATWDGLFYKKLF.

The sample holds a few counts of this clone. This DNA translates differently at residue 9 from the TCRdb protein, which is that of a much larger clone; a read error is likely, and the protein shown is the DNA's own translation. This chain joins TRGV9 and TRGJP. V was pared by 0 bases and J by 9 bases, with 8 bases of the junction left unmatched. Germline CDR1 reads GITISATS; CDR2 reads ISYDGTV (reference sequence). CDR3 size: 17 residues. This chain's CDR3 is CALWEVQKGLGKKIKVF. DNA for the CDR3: TGTGCCTTGTGGGAGGTGCAAAAAGGGTTGGGCAAAAAAATCAAGGTATTT.

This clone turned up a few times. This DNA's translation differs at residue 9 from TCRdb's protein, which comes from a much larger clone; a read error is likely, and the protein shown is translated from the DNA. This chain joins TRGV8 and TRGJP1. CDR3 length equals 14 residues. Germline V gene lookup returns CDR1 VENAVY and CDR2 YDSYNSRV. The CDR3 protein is CATWDYTTDWFKIF. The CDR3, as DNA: TGTGCCACCTGGGATTATACCACTGATTGGTTCAAGATATTT.

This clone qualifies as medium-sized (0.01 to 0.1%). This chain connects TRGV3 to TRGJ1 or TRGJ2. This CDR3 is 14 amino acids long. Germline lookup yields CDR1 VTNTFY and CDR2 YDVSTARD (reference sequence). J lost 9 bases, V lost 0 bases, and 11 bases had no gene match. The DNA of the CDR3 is TGTGCCACCTGGGACAGGTCTACCGGGGGTAAGAAACTCTTT. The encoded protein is CATWDRSTGGKKLF.

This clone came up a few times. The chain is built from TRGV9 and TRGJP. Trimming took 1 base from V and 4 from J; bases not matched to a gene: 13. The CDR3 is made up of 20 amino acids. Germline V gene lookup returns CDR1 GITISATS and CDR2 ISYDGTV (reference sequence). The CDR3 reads CALWEVIPGGQELGKKIKVF. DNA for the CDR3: TGTGCCTTGTGGGAGGTCATTCCAGGGGGTCAAGAGTTGGGCAAAAAAATCAAGGTATTT.

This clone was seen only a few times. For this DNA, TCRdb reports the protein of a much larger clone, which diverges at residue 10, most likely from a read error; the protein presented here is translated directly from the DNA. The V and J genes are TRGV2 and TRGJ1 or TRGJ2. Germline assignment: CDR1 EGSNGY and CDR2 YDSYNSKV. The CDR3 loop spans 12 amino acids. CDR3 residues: CATWDGHYKELF. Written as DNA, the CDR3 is TGTGCCACCTGGGACGGGCATTATAAGGAACTCTTT.

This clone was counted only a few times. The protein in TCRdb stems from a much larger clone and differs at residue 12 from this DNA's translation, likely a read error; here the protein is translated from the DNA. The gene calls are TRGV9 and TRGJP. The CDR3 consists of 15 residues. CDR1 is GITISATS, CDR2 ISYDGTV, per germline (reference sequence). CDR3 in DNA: TGTGCCTTGTGGGAGGTTCGGTTGGGCAAAAAATTCAAGGTATTT. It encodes CALWEVRLGKKFKVF.